Detailed here is one T cell receptor (beta chain). The sample belongs to a study of blood T cell repertoires in COVID-19. About the study: The United States, Italy and Spain supplied acute and convalescent COVID-19 samples. T cells, B-cell-depleted T cells, or PBMCs supplied cDNA or gDNA.

Original analysis: Scientists estimated how many nucleated cells there were by amplifying reference gene primers. Assay: immunoSEQ multiplex PCR; the TCRdb copy retains only in-frame clones and omits some. V and J calls and clone size are given by that table; D and trimming were obtained from the DNA. This table has 70,000 to 95,000 clones, around four fifths appearing once. CDR1 and CDR2 (germline): MDHEN, SYDVKM. CDR3 length: 14 amino acids. Between the trimmed V and J ends, which lost 7 bases and 3 bases, there was a span of 13 bases. Sequencing was carried out using peripheral blood. This receptor was obtained from a man older than 75 with active or convalescent COVID-19. The genes are TRBV28 and TRBJ1-5; D unresolved. CDR3 residues: CASKIGGSNQPQHF. In DNA form, the CDR3 reads TGTGCCAGCAAAATTGGAGGGTCCAATCAGCCCCAGCATTTT.